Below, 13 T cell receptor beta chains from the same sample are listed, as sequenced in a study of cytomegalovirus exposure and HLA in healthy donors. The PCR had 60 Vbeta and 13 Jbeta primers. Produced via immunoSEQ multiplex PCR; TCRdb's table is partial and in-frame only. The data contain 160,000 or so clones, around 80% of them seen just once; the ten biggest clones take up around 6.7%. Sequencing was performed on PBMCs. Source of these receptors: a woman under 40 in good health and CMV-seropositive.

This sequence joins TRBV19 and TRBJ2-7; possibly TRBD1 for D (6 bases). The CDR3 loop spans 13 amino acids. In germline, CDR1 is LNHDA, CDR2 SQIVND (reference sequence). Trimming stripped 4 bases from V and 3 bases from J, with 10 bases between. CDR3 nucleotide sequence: TGTGCCAGTAGTAGGGACACTCTCTACGAGCAGTACTTC. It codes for CASSRDTLYEQYF.

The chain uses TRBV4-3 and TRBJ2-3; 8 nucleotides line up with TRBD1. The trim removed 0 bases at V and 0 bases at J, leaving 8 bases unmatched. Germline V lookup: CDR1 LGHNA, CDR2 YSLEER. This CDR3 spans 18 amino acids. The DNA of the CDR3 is TGCGCCAGCAGCCAAGAAATTTGGACAGGGACTAGCACAGATACGCAGTATTTT. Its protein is CASSQEIWTGTSTDTQYF.

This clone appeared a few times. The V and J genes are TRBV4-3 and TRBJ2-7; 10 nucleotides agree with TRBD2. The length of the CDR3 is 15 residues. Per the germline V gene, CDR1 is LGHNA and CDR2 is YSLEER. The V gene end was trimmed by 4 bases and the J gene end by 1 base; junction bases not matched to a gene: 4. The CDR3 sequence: CASSRSSGGSYEQYF. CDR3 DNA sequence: TGCGCCAGCAGCCGGAGTAGCGGGGGGTCCTACGAGCAGTACTTC.

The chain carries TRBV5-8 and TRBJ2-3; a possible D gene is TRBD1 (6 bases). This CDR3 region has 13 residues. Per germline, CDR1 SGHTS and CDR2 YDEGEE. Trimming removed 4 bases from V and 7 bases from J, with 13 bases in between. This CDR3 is CASSPSGTNTQYF. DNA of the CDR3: TGTGCCAGCAGCCCATCCGGGACAAATACGCAGTATTTT.

The CDR3 loop reads CASSPEGQGVYEQYF. CDR3 nucleotide sequence: TGTGCCAGCAGCCCGGAGGGACAGGGGGTCTACGAGCAGTACTTC. The chain recombines TRBV2 with TRBJ2-7; 11 nucleotides align to TRBD1. This CDR3 contains 15 residues. From germline, CDR1 is SNHLY and CDR2 FYNNEI. V shed 6 bases and J 3 bases; nucleotides not matched to a gene: 7. The full variable domain, in which reference TRBV2 and TRBJ2-7 provide the parts outside the CDR3, is EPEVTQTPSHQVTQMGQEVILRCVPISNHLYFYWYRQILGQKVEFLVSFYNNEISEKSEIFDDQFSVERPDGSNFTLKIRSTKLEDSAMYFCASSPEGQGVYEQYFGPGTRLTVT.

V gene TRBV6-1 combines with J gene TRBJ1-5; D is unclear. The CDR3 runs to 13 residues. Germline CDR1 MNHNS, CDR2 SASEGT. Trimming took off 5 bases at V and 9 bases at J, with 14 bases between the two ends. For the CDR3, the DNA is TGTGCCAGCAGTCCATCCTACCTAGCGCCCCAGCATTTT. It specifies CASSPSYLAPQHF.

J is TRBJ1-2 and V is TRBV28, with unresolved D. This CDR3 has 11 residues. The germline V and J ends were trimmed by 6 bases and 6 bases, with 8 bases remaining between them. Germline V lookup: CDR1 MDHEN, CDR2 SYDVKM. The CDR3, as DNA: TGTGCCAGCAGACTAATCGATGGCTACACCTTC. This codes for CASRLIDGYTF.

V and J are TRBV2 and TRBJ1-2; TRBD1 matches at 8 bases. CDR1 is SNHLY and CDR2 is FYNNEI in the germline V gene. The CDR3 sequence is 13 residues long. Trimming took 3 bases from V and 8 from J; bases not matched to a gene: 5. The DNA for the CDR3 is TGTGCCAGCAGTGACACAGGGGGTAGGGGCTACACCTTC. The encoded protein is CASSDTGGRGYTF.

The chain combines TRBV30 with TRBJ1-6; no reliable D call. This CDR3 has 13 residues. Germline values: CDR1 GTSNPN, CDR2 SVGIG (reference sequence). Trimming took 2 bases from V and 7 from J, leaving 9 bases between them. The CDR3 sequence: CAWSISGNSPLHF. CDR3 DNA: TGTGCCTGGAGTATCTCAGGAAATTCACCCCTCCACTTT.

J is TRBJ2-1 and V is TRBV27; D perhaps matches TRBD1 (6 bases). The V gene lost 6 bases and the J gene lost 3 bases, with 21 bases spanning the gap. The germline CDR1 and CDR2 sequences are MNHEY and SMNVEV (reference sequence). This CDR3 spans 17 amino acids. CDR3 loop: CASRSLQGTYYYNEQFF. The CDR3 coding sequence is TGTGCCAGCAGGTCACTACAGGGTACATACTACTACAATGAGCAGTTCTTC.

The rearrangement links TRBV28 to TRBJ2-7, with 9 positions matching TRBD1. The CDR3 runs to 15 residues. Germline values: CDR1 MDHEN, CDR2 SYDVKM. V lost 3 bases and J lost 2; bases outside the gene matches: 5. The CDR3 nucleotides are TGTGCCAGCAGTTTTCCGGGACAGGGTGCCTACGAGCAGTACTTC. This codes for CASSFPGQGAYEQYF.

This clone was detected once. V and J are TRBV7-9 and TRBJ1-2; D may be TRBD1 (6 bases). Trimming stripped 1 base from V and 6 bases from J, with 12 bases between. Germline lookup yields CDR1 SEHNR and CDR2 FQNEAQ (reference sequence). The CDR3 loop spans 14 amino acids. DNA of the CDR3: TGTGCCAGCAGCTTAGGGGGGCCATCGAATGGCTACACCTTC. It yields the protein CASSLGGPSNGYTF.

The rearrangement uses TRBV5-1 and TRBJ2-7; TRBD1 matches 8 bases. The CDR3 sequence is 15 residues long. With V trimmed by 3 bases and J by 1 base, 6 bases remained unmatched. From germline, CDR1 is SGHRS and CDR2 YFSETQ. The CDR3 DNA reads TGCGCCAGCAGCTCACCTTACAGGGGGTCCTACGAGCAGTACTTC. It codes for CASSSPYRGSYEQYF.